A single sample is the source of the 7 T cell receptor beta chains below, sequenced in a study of T cell changes during pregnancy in multiple sclerosis. The data were produced by immunoSEQ multiplex PCR, yet TCRdb's version contains in-frame clones alone and is incomplete. In the table there are over 90,000 clones, approximately 90% of which are singletons. The material was peripheral blood, obtained in the second trimester of pregnancy. The receptor source for this set is a female donor in good health, enrolled as a control in a pregnancy study.

The chain couples TRBV7-9 to TRBJ2-7; 9 bases agree with TRBD2. V trimming: 4 bases; J trimming: 6 bases; junction bases outside the gene matches: 10. The germline V gene encodes CDR1 SEHNR and CDR2 FQNEAQ (reference sequence). The CDR3 runs to 15 residues. The CDR3 DNA reads as TGTGCCAGCAGCTCCCTAGCGGGATTAGGCACCGAGCAGTACTTC. Its protein is CASSSLAGLGTEQYF.

The chain carries TRBV5-1 and TRBJ2-4; 7 nucleotides line up with TRBD2. Per germline, CDR1 SGHRS and CDR2 YFSETQ. The CDR3 has 15 residues. Losses at the gene ends were 4 bases for V and 1 base for J; bases not matched to a gene: 5. CDR3 in DNA: TGCGCCAGCAGCGGGGGGACTACCGCCAAAAACATTCAGTACTTC. It specifies CASSGGTTAKNIQYF.

The chain links TRBV6-6 to TRBJ1-5, with D tentatively TRBD1 (5 bases). Deletions cut 6 bases from V and 2 bases from J, with 14 bases between. This CDR3 has 15 amino acids. Germline V gives CDR1 MNHNY, CDR2 SVGAGI (reference sequence). CDR3 amino acids: CASSPPAGGNQPQHF. The DNA for the CDR3 is TGTGCCAGCAGCCCTCCTGCGGGGGGCAATCAGCCCCAGCATTTT.

The chain joins TRBV7-8 to TRBJ2-7; 9 nucleotides match TRBD1. CDR1 SGHVS and CDR2 FQNEAQ come from the germline V gene. Trimming at V came to 6 bases and at J to 6 bases, leaving 12 bases not matched to a gene. This CDR3 is built from 15 residues. In nucleotides, the CDR3 is TGTGCCAGCAGGGGAGGCCGGGACAGGGTCCGCGAGCAGTACTTC. Its translation is CASRGGRDRVREQYF.

The genes are TRBV5-4 and TRBJ2-3; D call uncertain. With 2 bases removed from V and 1 base from J, the gap between germline ends came to 11 bases. The CDR3 has 15 amino acids. Germline V gene sequence: CDR1 SGHNT, CDR2 YYREEE (reference sequence). CDR3 sequence reads: CASSFSGLGTDTQYF. In DNA form, the CDR3 reads TGTGCCAGCAGCTTTTCTGGGCTGGGCACAGATACGCAGTATTTT.

The chain links TRBV18 to TRBJ2-2; TRBD1 matches 8 bases. The V gene's germline CDR1 is KGHSH and CDR2 LQKENI. The CDR3 is 15 residues long. J lost 4 bases, V lost 4 bases, and 5 bases had no gene match. As DNA, the CDR3 is TGTGCCAGCTCACAGACAGGGGAAGGCACCGGGGAGCTGTTTTTT. Its protein product is CASSQTGEGTGELFF.

The table lists this clone with a count of one. V gene TRBV29-1 combines with J gene TRBJ2-3, with TRBD2 matching over 9 bases. Germline lookup yields CDR1 SQVTM and CDR2 ANQGSEA. The CDR3 spans 14 residues. The trim removed 3 bases at V and 6 bases at J, leaving 7 bases unmatched. The CDR3 protein is CSVDPSGVLDTQYF. DNA of the CDR3: TGCAGCGTTGACCCTAGCGGGGTACTTGATACGCAGTATTTT.